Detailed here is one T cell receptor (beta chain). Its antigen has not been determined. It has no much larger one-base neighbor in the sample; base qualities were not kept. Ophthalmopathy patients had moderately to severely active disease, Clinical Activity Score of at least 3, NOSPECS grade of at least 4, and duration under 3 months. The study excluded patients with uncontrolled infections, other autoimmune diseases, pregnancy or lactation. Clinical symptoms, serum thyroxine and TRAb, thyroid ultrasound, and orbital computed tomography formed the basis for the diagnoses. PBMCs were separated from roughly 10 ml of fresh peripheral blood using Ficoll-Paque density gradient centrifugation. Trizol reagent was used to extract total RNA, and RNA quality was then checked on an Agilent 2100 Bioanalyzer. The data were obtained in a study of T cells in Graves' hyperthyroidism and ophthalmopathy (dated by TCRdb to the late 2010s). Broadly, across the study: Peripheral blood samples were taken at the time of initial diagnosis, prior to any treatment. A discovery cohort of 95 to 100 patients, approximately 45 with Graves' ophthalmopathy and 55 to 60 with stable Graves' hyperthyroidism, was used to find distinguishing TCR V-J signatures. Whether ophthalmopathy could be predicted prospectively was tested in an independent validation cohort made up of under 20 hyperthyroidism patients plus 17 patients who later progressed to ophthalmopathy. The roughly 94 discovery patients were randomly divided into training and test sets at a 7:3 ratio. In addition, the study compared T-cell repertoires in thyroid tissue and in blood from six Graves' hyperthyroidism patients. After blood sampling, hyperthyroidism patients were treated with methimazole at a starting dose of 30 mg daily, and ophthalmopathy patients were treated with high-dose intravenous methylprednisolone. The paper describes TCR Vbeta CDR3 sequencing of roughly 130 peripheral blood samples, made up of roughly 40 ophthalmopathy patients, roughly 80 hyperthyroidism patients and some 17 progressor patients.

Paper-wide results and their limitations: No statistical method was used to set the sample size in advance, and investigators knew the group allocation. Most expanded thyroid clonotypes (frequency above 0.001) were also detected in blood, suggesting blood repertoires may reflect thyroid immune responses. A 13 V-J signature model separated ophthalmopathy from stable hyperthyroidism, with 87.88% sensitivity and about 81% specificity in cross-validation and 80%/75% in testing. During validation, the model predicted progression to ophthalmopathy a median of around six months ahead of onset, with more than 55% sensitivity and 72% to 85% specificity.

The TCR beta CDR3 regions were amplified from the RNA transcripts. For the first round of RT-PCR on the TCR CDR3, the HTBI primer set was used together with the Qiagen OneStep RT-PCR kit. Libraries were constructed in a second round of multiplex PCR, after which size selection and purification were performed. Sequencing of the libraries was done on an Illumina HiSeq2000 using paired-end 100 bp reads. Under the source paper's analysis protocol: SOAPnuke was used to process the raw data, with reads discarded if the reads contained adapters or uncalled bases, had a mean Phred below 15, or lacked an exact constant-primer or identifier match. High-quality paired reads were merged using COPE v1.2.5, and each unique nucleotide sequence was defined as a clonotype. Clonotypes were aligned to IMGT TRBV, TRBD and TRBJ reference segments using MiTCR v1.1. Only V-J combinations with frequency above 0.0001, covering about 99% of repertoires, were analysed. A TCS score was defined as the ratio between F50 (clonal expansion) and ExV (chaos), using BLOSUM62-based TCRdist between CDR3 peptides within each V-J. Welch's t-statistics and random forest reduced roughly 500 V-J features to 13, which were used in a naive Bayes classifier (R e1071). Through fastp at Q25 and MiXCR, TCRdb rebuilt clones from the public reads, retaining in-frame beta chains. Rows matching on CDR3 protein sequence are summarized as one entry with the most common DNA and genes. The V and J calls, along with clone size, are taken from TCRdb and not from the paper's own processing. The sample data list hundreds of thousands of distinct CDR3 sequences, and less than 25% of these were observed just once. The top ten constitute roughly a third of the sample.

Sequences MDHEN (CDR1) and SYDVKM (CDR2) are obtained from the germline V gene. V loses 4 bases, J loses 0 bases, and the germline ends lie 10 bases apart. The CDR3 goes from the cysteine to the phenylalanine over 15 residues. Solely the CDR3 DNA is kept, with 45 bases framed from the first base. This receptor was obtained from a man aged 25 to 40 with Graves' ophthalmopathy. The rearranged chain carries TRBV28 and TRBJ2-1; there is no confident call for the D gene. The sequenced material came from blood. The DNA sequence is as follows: TGTGCCAGCAGTTCTCGTCTACACTCCTACAATGAGCAGTTCTTC. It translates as CASSSRLHSYNEQFF.